This T cell receptor (beta chain) was sequenced during a study of blood T cell repertoires in COVID-19. Overall study context: Spain, Italy and the United States supplied samples that represented acute and convalescent COVID-19. Sample material is recorded as cDNA or gDNA derived from T cells, B-cell-depleted T cells, or PBMCs.

With 4 bases removed from V and 3 bases from J, the gap between germline ends came to 13 bases. This CDR3 has 15 amino acids. CDR1 and CDR2 from the germline V gene are SGHTA and FQGNSA. Authors' data handling: Using reference gene primer amplification, nucleated cell counts were estimated. Libraries were prepared by immunoSEQ multiplex PCR; TCRdb keeps only in-frame clonotypes and omits some of them. D and trimming were read from the DNA, whereas the V and J calls and clone size are those reported in that table. The repertoire holds approximately 120,000 clones, with around four fifths as singletons.

The specimen was peripheral blood. The source of this sequence is a woman aged 60-75 years with acute or convalescent COVID-19. The chain has TRBV7-2 and TRBJ1-5, with D possibly matching TRBD1 (6 bases). The CDR3: CASSSGGGVNQPQHF. The CDR3 nucleotides read TGTGCCAGCAGCTCCGGGGGGGGCGTCAATCAGCCCCAGCATTTT.